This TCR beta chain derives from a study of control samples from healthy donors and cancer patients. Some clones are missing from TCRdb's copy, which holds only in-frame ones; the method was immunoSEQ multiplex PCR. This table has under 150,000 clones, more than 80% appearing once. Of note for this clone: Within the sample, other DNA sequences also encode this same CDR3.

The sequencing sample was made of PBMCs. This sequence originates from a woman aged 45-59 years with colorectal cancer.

The CDR3 loop reads CASSLGPSGGGQETQYF. Written as DNA, the CDR3 is TGTGCCAGCAGCTTGGGTCCCAGCGGGGGGGGTCAAGAGACCCAGTACTTC. The rearrangement joins TRBV5-4 to TRBJ2-5, with 10 positions matching TRBD2. CDR1 is SGHNT, CDR2 YYREEE, per germline (reference sequence). The CDR3 is 17 amino acids. The V and J ends lost 0 bases and 2 bases, in that order; junction bases with no gene match: 7. Filled out from reference TRBV5-4 and TRBJ2-5, the complete variable domain reads ETGVTQSPTHLIKTRGQQVTLRCSSQSGHNTVSWYQQALGQGPQFIFQYYREEENGRGNFPPRFSGLQFPNYSSELNVNALELDDSALYLCASSLGPSGGGQETQYFGPGTRLLVL.